This TCR beta chain is drawn from a study of shared clonotypes between healthy human individuals. Background on the study: Donors had three CD4 naive, three CD4 memory, two CD8 naive and one CD8 memory plate apiece.

Germline CDR1 SGHTA, CDR2 FQGNSA. The ends were cut back, 1 base at V and 5 bases at J, with 15 bases in the middle. The CDR3 length is 15 residues. Deep-level settings were used for running the assay. The protocol was immunoSEQ multiplex PCR, while the TCRdb copy is restricted to in-frame clones and leaves out a portion. The sample lists approximately 2.3 million clones, approximately 93% occurring once. Details on this clone: What it binds is not known.

Study-wide results and caveats: Clonotypes not shared had lower generation probabilities than those common to all four donors.

The receptor was isolated from a man younger than 35 in good health. Some clones in this sample may be carry-over from other donors' samples. Sequences were obtained from naive CD4+ T cells from PBMCs. Subset here: CD45RA+ positively selected. The V gene is TRBV7-2, the J gene TRBJ2-7; possible D gene TRBD1, 6 bases. The CDR3 here is CASSLVGAQGHEQYF. As DNA, the CDR3 is TGTGCCAGCAGCTTAGTCGGGGCACAGGGCCACGAGCAGTACTTC.